These T cell receptor beta chains were read from a single sample in a study. MiXCR, applied by TCRdb to the 5' RACE reads, yields one record per CDR3 protein. The data contain approximately 10,000 distinct CDR3 sequences, just over 25% of them singletons. The sample taken for sequencing was Tregs sorted from blood. These receptors came from a female donor with breast cancer. The CDR3 runs from the conserved cysteine through the conserved F or W. D genes are given only for firm matches. A row's size may be missing; if present it is once, few, many or a size class.

j_gene | v_gene | d_gene | abundance | CDR3nt | CDR3aa
TRBJ2-1 | TRBV7-8 | TRBD2 | medium-sized | TGTGCCAGCAGCTTGGGACTAGCGGGACTACCGAGCTCCTACAATGAGCAGTTCTTC | CASSLGLAGLPSSYNEQFF
TRBJ1-2 | TRBV6-5 | TRBD1 | medium-sized | TGTGCCAGCAAACCGGGACAGCTATGGTGGGACACCTTC | CASKPGQLWWDTF
TRBJ2-1 | TRBV7-8 | TRBD2 | few | TGTGCCAGCAGCCAGGGACTAGCGGGAAGGAATGAGCAGTTCTTC | CASSQGLAGRNEQFF
TRBJ1-6 | TRBV4-1 | TRBD1 | medium-sized | TGCGCCAGCAGCCAGCCCGGGACAGCCTCGCTAGCGCCCCTCCACTTT | CASSQPGTASLAPLHF
TRBJ1-4 | TRBV11-2 | . | . | TGTGCCAGCAGCTTAGGGGGCCCTAATGAAAAACTGTTTTTT | CASSLGGPNEKLFF
TRBJ1-2 | TRBV6-5 | . | medium-sized | TGTGCCAGCAGTTACTCTGGTGCTGGACTCTATGGCTACACCTTC | CASSYSGAGLYGYTF
TRBJ1-5 | TRBV9 | TRBD1 | many | TGTGCCAGCAGCGGACAGGGGGCTAGCAATCAGCCCCAGCATTTT | CASSGQGASNQPQHF
TRBJ1-2 | TRBV10-3 | . | few | TGTGCCATCAGTGAACAGCCAGGCTATGGCTACACCTTC | CAISEQPGYGYTF
TRBJ1-3 | TRBV7-6 | . | many | TGTGCCAGCAGCGGCGACAGAAACTCTGGAAACACCATATATTTT | CASSGDRNSGNTIYF
TRBJ1-1 | TRBV5-1 | TRBD1 | medium-sized | TGCGCCAGCAGCTTGGTGGGCCCGACAGGGGAAGCTTTCTTT | CASSLVGPTGEAFF
TRBJ2-1 | TRBV19 | TRBD2 | . | TGTGCCAGTAGACTGGCGGGAGGTCCCTCCTACAATGGGCAGTTCTTC | CASRLAGGPSYNGQFF
TRBJ2-5 | TRBV28 | TRBD2 | . | TGTGCCAGCAGTTTACCTCTCGGACTAGCGGGGGTGGGAGAGACCCAGTACTTC | CASSLPLGLAGVGETQYF
TRBJ2-1 | TRBV5-1 | . | medium-sized | TGCGCCAGCAGCTTGGGGACCCATGGAGGGCTCTCCTACAATGAGCAGTTCTTC | CASSLGTHGGLSYNEQFF
TRBJ2-3 | TRBV24-1 | TRBD2 | medium-sized | TGTGCCACCAGTGACCCCGGGACTAGCGTTATAGGCACAGATACGCAGTATTTT | CATSDPGTSVIGTDTQYF
TRBJ2-1 | TRBV7-9 | TRBD2 | many | TGTGCCAGCAGCCCTTGGACTAGCGGGAGGGCCGGGGAGCAGTTCTTC | CASSPWTSGRAGEQFF
TRBJ1-5 | TRBV12-3/TRBV12-4 | TRBD1 | medium-sized | TGTGCCAGCAGTTTTTGGACAGGCGGCAATCAGCCCCAGCATTTT | CASSFWTGGNQPQHF
TRBJ2-1 | TRBV6-5 | . | medium-sized | TGTGCCAGCAGTTACTCTCCCGTGGGAGGAGTAAATGAGCAGTTCTTC | CASSYSPVGGVNEQFF
TRBJ2-7 | TRBV24-1 | . | medium-sized | TGTGCCACCAGTGATGGCGACTACGAGCAGTACTTC | CATSDGDYEQYF
TRBJ1-1 | TRBV6-5 | . | medium-sized | TGTGCCAGCACCGGACTGAACACTGAAGCTTTCTTT | CASTGLNTEAFF
TRBJ1-2 | TRBV25-1 | TRBD1 | many | TGTGCCAGCAGTGAATACGCAGGGGGCACCCCCTATGGCTACACCTTC | CASSEYAGGTPYGYTF
TRBJ1-1 | TRBV20-1 | . | medium-sized | TGCAGTGCTAGAGATCGCAGGAACACTGAAGCTTTCTTT | CSARDRRNTEAFF
TRBJ1-1 | TRBV3-1 | TRBD1 | many | TGTGCCAGCAGCCCCGGGACAGAAAACTCGAACACTGAAGCTTTCTTT | CASSPGTENSNTEAFF